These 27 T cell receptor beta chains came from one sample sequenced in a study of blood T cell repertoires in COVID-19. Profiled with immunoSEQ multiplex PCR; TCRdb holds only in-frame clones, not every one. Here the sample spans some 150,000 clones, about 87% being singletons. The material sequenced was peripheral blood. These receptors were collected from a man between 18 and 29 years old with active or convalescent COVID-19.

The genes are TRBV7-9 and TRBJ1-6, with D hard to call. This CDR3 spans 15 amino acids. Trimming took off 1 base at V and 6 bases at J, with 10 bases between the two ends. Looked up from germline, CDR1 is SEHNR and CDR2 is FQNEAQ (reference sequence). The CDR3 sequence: CASSLGPGVNSPLHF. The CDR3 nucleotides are TGTGCCAGCAGCTTAGGACCTGGAGTTAATTCACCCCTCCACTTT.

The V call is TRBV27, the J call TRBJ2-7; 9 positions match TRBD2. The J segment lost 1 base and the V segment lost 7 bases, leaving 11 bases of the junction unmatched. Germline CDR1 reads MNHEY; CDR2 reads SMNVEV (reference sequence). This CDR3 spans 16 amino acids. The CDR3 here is CASTNSGGQPSYEQYV. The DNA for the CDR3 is TGTGCCAGCACTAATAGCGGGGGCCAACCTTCCTACGAGCAGTACGTC.

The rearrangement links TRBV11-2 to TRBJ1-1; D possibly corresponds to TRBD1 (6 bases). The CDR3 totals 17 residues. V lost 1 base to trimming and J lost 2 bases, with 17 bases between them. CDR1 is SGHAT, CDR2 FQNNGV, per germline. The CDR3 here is CASSLADWGLGNTEAFF. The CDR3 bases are TGTGCCAGCAGCTTAGCCGACTGGGGGCTAGGTAACACTGAAGCTTTCTTT. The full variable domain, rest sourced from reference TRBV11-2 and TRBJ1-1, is EAGVAQSPRYKIIEKRQSVAFWCNPISGHATLYWYQQILGQGPKLLIQFQNNGVVDDSQLPKDRFSAERLKGVDSTLKIQPAKLEDSAVYLCASSLADWGLGNTEAFFGQGTRLTVV.

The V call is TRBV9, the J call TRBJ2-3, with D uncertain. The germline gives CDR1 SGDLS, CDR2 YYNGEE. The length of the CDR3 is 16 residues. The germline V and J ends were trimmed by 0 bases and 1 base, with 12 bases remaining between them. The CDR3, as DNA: TGTGCCAGCAGCGTAGAGCCAAACGGTGGCACAGATACGCAGTATTTT. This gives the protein CASSVEPNGGTDTQYF.

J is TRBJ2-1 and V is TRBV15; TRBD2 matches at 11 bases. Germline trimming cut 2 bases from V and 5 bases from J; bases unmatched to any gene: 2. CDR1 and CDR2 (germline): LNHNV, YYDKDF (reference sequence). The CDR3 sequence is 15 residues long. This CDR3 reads CATSRSGLADNEQFF. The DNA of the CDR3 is TGTGCCACCAGCAGATCGGGACTAGCGGACAATGAGCAGTTCTTC.

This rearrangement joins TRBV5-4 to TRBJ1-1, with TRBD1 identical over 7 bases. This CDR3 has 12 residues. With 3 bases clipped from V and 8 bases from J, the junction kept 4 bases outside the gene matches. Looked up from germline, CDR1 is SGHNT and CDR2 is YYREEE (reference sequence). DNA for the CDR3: TGTGCCAGCAGCTCCTACAGGGGAGAAGCTTTCTTT. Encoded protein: CASSSYRGEAFF.

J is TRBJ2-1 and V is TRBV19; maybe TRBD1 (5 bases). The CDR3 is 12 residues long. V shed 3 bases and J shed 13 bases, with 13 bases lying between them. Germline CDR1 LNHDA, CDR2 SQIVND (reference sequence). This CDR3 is CASSIIRGYQFF. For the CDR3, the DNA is TGTGCCAGTAGTATCATTAGGGGTTACCAGTTCTTC.

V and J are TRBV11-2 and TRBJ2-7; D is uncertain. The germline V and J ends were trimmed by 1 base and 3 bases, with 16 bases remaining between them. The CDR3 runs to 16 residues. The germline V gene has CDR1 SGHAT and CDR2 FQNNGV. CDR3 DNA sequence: TGTGCCAGCAGCTTAGGAGACACAACTTTAAACTACGAGCAGTACTTC. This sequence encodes CASSLGDTTLNYEQYF.

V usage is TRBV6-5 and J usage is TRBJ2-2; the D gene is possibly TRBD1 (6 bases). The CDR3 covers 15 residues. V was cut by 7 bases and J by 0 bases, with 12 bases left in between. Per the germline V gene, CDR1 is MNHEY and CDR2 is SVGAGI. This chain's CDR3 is CASTRGRANTGELFF. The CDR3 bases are TGTGCCAGCACCAGGGGACGGGCGAACACCGGGGAGCTGTTTTTT.

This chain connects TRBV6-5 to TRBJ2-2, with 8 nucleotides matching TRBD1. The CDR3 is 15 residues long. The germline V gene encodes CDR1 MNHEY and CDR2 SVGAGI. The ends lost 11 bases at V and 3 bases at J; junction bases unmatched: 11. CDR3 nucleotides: TGTGCCCTTAAAGACAGGGGTATAGACACCGGGGAGCTGTTTTTT. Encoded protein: CALKDRGIDTGELFF.

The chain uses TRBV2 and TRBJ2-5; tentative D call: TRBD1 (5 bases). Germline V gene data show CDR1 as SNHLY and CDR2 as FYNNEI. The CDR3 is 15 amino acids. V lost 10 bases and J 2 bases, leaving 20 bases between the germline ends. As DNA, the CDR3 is TGTGCCACCTCCCCGACAGTTAAAAGTCAAGAGACCCAGTACTTC. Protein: CATSPTVKSQETQYF.

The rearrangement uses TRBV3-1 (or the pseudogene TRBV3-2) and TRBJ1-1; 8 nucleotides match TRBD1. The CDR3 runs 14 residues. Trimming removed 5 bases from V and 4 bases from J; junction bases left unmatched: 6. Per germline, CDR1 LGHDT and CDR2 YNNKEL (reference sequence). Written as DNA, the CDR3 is TGTGCCAGCAGCTTACAACAGGGGGTCACTGAAGCTTTCTTT. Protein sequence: CASSLQQGVTEAFF.

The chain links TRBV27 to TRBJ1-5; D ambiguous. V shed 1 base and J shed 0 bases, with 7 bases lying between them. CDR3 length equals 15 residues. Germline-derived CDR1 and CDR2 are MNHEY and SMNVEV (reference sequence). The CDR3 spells CASSLWSDSNQPQHF. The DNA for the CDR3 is TGTGCCAGCAGTTTATGGAGTGATAGCAATCAGCCCCAGCATTTT.

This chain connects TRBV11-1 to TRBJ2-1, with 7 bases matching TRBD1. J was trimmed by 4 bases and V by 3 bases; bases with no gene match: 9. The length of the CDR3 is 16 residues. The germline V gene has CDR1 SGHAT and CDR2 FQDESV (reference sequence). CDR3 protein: CASSLTTGRGYNEQFF. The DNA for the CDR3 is TGTGCCAGCAGCTTGACGACAGGGAGAGGGTACAATGAGCAGTTCTTC.

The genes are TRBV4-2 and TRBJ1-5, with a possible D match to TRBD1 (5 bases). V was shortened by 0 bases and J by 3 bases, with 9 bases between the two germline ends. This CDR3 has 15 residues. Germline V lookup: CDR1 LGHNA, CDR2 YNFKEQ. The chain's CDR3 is CASSQEGVDNQPQHF. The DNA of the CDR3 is TGTGCCAGCAGCCAAGAAGGGGTGGACAATCAGCCCCAGCATTTT.

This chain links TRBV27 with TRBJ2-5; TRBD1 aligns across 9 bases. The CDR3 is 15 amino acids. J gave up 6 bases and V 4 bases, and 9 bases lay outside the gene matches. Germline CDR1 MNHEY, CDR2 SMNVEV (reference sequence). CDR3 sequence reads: CASSSVTGGEQTQYF. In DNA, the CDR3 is TGTGCCAGCAGTTCGGTGACAGGGGGAGAGCAGACCCAGTACTTC.

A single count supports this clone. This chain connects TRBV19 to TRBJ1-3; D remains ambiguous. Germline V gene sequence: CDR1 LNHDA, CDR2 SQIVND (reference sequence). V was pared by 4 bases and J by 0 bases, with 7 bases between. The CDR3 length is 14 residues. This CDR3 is CASSTPSSGNTIYF. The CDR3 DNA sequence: TGTGCCAGTAGTACACCGAGCTCTGGAAACACCATATATTTT. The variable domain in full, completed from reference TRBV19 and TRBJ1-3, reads DGGITQSPKYLFRKEGQNVTLSCEQNLNHDAMYWYRQDPGQGLRLIYYSQIVNDFQKGDIAEGYSVSREKKESFPLTVTSAQKNPTAFYLCASSTPSSGNTIYFGEGSWLTVV.

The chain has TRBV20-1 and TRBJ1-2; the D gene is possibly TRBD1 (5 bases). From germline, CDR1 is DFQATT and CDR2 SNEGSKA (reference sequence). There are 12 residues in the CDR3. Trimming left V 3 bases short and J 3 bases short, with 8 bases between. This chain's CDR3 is CSASMTDYGYTF. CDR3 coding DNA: TGCAGTGCTAGTATGACAGACTATGGCTACACCTTC.

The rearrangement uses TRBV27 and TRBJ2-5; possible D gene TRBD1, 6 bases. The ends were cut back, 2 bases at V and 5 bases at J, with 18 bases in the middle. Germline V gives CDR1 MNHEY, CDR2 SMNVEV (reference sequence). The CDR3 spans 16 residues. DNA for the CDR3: TGTGCCAGCAGTTTAGTGTGGGGCGACAGGATGGAGACCCAGTACTTC. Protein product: CASSLVWGDRMETQYF.

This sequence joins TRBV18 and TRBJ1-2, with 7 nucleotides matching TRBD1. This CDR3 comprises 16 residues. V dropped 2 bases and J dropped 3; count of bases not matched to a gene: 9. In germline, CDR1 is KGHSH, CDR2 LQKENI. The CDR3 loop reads CASSPNQEGAHYGYTF. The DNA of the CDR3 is TGTGCCAGCTCACCAAACCAGGAGGGGGCTCACTATGGCTACACCTTC.

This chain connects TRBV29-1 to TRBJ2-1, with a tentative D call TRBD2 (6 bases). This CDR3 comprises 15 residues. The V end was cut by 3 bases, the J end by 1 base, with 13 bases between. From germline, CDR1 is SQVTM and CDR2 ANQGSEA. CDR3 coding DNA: TGCAGCGTTGAGAGACTAGTGGGGTCCTACAATGAGCAGTTCTTC. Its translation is CSVERLVGSYNEQFF.

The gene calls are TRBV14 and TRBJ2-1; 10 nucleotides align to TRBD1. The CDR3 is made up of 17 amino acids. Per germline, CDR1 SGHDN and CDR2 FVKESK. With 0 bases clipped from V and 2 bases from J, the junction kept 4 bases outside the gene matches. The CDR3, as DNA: TGTGCCAGCAGCCAAGACGTCGGGACAGGGGCCTACAATGAGCAGTTCTTC. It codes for CASSQDVGTGAYNEQFF.

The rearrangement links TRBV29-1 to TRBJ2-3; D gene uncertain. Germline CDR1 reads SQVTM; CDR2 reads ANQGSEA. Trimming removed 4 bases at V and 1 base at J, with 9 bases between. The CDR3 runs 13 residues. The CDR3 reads CSVVRAGTDTQYF. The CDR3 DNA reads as TGCAGCGTTGTTCGAGCCGGCACAGATACGCAGTATTTT.

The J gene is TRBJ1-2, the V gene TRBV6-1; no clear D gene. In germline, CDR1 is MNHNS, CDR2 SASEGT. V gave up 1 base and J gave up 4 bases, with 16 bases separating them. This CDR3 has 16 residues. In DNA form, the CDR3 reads TGTGCCAGCAGTGAAGTGACGCTCTGGGCCGCCTATGGCTACACCTTC. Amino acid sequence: CASSEVTLWAAYGYTF.

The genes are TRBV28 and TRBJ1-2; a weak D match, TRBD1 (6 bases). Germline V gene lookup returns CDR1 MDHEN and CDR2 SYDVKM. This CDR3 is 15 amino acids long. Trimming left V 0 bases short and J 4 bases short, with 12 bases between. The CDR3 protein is CASSLWDSAGYGYTF. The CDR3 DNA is TGTGCCAGCAGTTTATGGGACAGTGCTGGCTATGGCTACACCTTC.

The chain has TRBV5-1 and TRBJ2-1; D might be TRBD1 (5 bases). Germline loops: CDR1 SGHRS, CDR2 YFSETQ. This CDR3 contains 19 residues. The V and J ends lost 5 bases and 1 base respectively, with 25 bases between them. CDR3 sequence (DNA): TGCGCCAGCAGATCAGGGTCCACCCCTTCCCCCACGTCCTACAATGAGCAGTTCTTC. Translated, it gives CASRSGSTPSPTSYNEQFF.

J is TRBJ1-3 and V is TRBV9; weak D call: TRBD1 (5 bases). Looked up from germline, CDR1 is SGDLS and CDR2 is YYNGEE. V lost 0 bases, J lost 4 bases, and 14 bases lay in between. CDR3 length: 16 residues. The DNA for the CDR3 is TGTGCCAGCAGCGTAGCTACGGGGGGATCAGGAAACACCATATATTTT. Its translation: CASSVATGGSGNTIYF.